The next 10 T cell receptor beta chains were all read from a single sample in a study of CD8 T cells in ankylosing spondylitis. TCRdb ran MiXCR on the 5' RACE reads and lists one entry per CDR3 protein. The sample shows approximately 150,000 distinct CDR3 sequences, 9.8% of them seen only once. The sequenced material came from blood, either unsorted or a sorted T cell fraction (not recorded which). The receptors come from a female donor with ankylosing spondylitis or in good health (not recorded which).

J is TRBJ2-1 and V is TRBV7-8; D is undetermined. The CDR3 contains 13 residues. The V gene lost 5 bases and the J gene lost 6 bases, with 11 bases spanning the gap. Germline V lookup: CDR1 SGHVS, CDR2 FQNEAQ. CDR3 sequence reads: CASSPGVGNEQFF. The CDR3 DNA is TGTGCCAGCAGCCCAGGAGTGGGCAATGAGCAGTTCTTC.

This clonotype was found a few times. The rearrangement joins TRBV7-4 to TRBJ2-7; unclear D gene. There are 13 residues in the CDR3. Trimming took off 5 bases at V and 2 bases at J, with 10 bases between the two ends. Per germline, CDR1 SGHVT and CDR2 SQSDAQ. As DNA, the CDR3 is TGTGCCAGCAGCCGTACAAGCCCCTACGAGCAGTACTTC. Residues: CASSRTSPYEQYF.

The CDR3 spells CSVVLGGNGYTF. The CDR3 region has the DNA TGCAGCGTTGTATTGGGGGGGAATGGCTACACCTTC. This chain uses TRBV29-1 with TRBJ1-2; D might be TRBD1 (5 bases). Trimming removed 4 bases at V and 6 bases at J, with 12 bases between. Germline CDR1 reads SQVTM; CDR2 reads ANQGSEA. The CDR3 runs to 12 residues.

In this sample, this clonotype turned up many times. V gene TRBV9 combines with J gene TRBJ2-3; the match to TRBD2 covers 10 bases. V shed 3 bases, J shed 1 base, and the junction held 8 bases outside the gene matches. CDR3 length equals 17 residues. Germline V gene lookup returns CDR1 SGDLS and CDR2 YYNGEE. The CDR3 nucleotides are TGTGCCAGCAGCGGCTTAGCGGGAGGCCAAGGCACAGATACGCAGTATTTT. This codes for CASSGLAGGQGTDTQYF.

The J gene is TRBJ2-7, the V gene TRBV6-4, with D hard to call. The V end lost 10 bases, the J end lost 1 base, and 11 bases lay between the germline ends. CDR1 and CDR2 (germline): MRHNA, SNTAGT. The CDR3 covers 12 residues. This CDR3 reads CATVVRSYEQYF. The CDR3 DNA reads as TGTGCCACCGTAGTTCGGTCCTACGAGCAGTACTTC.

The gene calls are TRBV29-1 and TRBJ2-3; 10 positions agree with TRBD2. V was pared by 6 bases and J by 2 bases, with 8 bases of the junction left unmatched. The germline V gene has CDR1 SQVTM and CDR2 ANQGSEA. This CDR3 region has 15 residues. For the CDR3, the DNA is TGCAGCGTGAACCCTAGCGGGAGTTCCACAGATACGCAGTATTTT. It encodes CSVNPSGSSTDTQYF.

This clonotype was observed a handful of times. This rearrangement joins TRBV5-6 to TRBJ2-7, with no clear D. Germline V gene sequence: CDR1 SGHDT, CDR2 YYEEEE. Trimming pared 0 bases from V and 6 bases from J, leaving 10 bases between. This CDR3 has 13 residues. CDR3 sequence reads: CASSLGVLREQYF. DNA of the CDR3: TGTGCCAGCAGCTTGGGGGTCCTCCGCGAGCAGTACTTC.

This clonotype was seen a handful of times. The J gene is TRBJ2-5, the V gene TRBV5-6, with 9 bases aligning to TRBD2. The germline V gene encodes CDR1 SGHDT and CDR2 YYEEEE. V lost 0 bases, J lost 3 bases, and 6 bases stayed unmatched. The CDR3 covers 16 residues. The CDR3 nucleotides are TGTGCCAGCAGCTTGGCCCGACGACTAGCGGAAGAGACCCAGTACTTC. Translating gives CASSLARRLAEETQYF.

This clonotype was seen more than once but under ten times. The V gene is TRBV20-1, the J gene TRBJ1-2, with D perhaps TRBD1 (6 bases). Germline-derived CDR1 and CDR2 are DFQATT and SNEGSKA (reference sequence). The germline V and J ends were trimmed by 2 bases and 3 bases, with 13 bases remaining between them. This CDR3 has 14 amino acids. The CDR3: CSARLTGVDYGYTF. Written as DNA, the CDR3 is TGCAGTGCTAGATTGACAGGCGTCGACTATGGCTACACCTTC.

This chain joins TRBV5-1 and TRBJ1-5, with 10 bases fitting TRBD1. CDR1 is SGHRS, CDR2 YFSETQ, per germline. There are 16 residues in the CDR3. V dropped 0 bases and J dropped 3; count of bases not matched to a gene: 3. CDR3 sequence reads: CASSLGDRGLNQPQHF. The DNA of the CDR3 is TGCGCCAGCAGCTTGGGGGACAGGGGCCTCAATCAGCCCCAGCATTTT.